A selection of T cell receptor beta chains follows, all from one sample in a study of T cells in Graves' hyperthyroidism and ophthalmopathy. TCRdb processed the multiplex PCR reads anew with MiXCR; each CDR3 protein has one entry. Among under 350,000 distinct CDR3 sequences listed, approximately 22% were seen once. Sequenced input: blood. Every receptor here comes from a woman aged 45-59 years with Graves' hyperthyroidism. The CDR3 runs from the conserved cysteine through the conserved F or W. D genes are given only for firm matches. Clone size is stated in some rows and not others, as once, few, many or a class when expanded.

TRBJ1-1	many	-	TRBV28	CASSWGGRPGTFF	TGTGCCAGCAGTTGGGGGGGGCGGCCCGGGACTTTCTTT
TRBJ1-2	many	TRBD1	TRBV2	CASSVDRGEGYTF	TGTGCCAGCAGCGTGGACAGGGGGGAGGGCTACACCTTC
TRBJ1-1	-	-	TRBV10-3	CAISDGVNTEAFF	TGTGCCATCAGTGACGGGGTGAACACTGAAGCTTTCTTT
TRBJ2-5	-	TRBD2	TRBV4-2	CASSQAPGLAAETQYF	TGTGCCAGCAGCCAAGCTCCGGGACTAGCGGCCGAGACCCAGTACTTC
TRBJ2-1	-	-	TRBV29-1	CSVEITRDHEQFF	TGCAGCGTTGAAATAACCAGGGACCATGAGCAGTTCTTC
TRBJ1-1	-	TRBD1	TRBV4-1	CASRPDRGGTEAFF	TGCGCCAGCAGACCGGACAGGGGTGGTACTGAAGCTTTCTTT
TRBJ2-1	-	TRBD1	TRBV4-2	CASSQGKGAIRQFF	TGTGCCAGCAGCCAAGGGAAGGGGGCTATTCGGCAGTTCTTC
TRBJ2-1	many	TRBD2	TRBV20-1	CSANLLVAGYSYNEQFF	TGCAGTGCTAACCTCCTAGTAGCGGGGTACTCCTACAATGAGCAGTTCTTC
TRBJ2-3	-	TRBD1	TRBV4-1	CASSQEMTGGLRTDTQYF	TGCGCCAGCAGCCAAGAGATGACAGGGGGCTTACGCACAGATACGCAGTATTTT
TRBJ2-5	many	TRBD2	TRBV7-2	CASSVGLAGVEETQYF	TGTGCCAGCAGCGTCGGACTAGCGGGAGTAGAAGAGACCCAGTACTTC
TRBJ2-1	many	TRBD2	TRBV28	CASSLRDYPYNEQFF	TGTGCCAGCAGTCTTCGGGACTACCCCTACAATGAGCAGTTCTTC
TRBJ1-1	many	-	TRBV2	CASSEQGHKNTEAFF	TGTGCCAGCAGTGAACAGGGACACAAGAACACTGAAGCTTTCTTT
TRBJ2-2	-	-	TRBV10-3	CAISAGLNTGELFF	TGTGCCATCAGCGCGGGACTGAACACCGGGGAGCTGTTTTTT
TRBJ2-1	many	TRBD2	TRBV28	CASSKLAGGYNEQFF	TGTGCCAGCAGTAAACTAGCGGGAGGGTACAATGAGCAGTTCTTC
TRBJ2-7	many	-	TRBV28	CASSLGGAGYEQYF	TGTGCCAGCAGTTTAGGGGGCGCGGGCTACGAGCAGTACTTC
TRBJ2-1	-	TRBD1	TRBV10-3	CAISRTGAPVNEQFF	TGTGCCATCAGCCGGACAGGGGCCCCTGTGAATGAGCAGTTCTTC
TRBJ2-1	many	TRBD2	TRBV9	CASSVGTSGSYNEQFF	TGTGCCAGCAGCGTCGGGACTAGCGGCTCCTACAATGAGCAGTTCTTC
TRBJ1-1	-	-	TRBV11-2	CASSLIDPRSTEAFF	TGTGCCAGCAGCTTAATTGACCCAAGGTCGACTGAAGCTTTCTTT
TRBJ2-2	many	TRBD2	TRBV3-1	CATLAGDALNTGELFF	TGTGCCACCCTAGCGGGGGATGCCCTGAACACCGGGGAGCTGTTTTTT
TRBJ2-6	-	-	TRBV12-3/TRBV12-4	CASSPRDRGANVLTF	TGTGCCAGCAGTCCCCGGGACCGAGGGGCCAACGTCCTGACTTTC
TRBJ2-1	many	TRBD1	TRBV5-1	CASSLGQGVHNEQFF	TGCGCCAGCAGCCTCGGACAGGGAGTACACAATGAGCAGTTCTTC
TRBJ2-7	-	-	TRBV12-3/TRBV12-4	CASSRGTASSYEQYF	TGTGCCAGCAGTCGCGGGACCGCGAGCTCCTACGAGCAGTACTTC
TRBJ1-1	many	-	TRBV29-1	CSGQVDTEAFF	TGCAGCGGGCAAGTGGACACTGAAGCTTTCTTT
TRBJ2-1	many	TRBD2	TRBV11-2	CASSKRTSGSRNEQFF	TGTGCCAGCAGCAAACGGACTAGCGGGAGTCGGAATGAGCAGTTCTTC
TRBJ2-7	few	-	TRBV5-1	CASQDLSSYEQYF	TGCGCCAGCCAAGATCTGAGCTCCTACGAGCAGTACTTC
TRBJ1-1	many	-	TRBV7-6	CASSATGTEAFF	TGTGCCAGCAGCGCAACCGGGACGGAAGCTTTCTTT
TRBJ2-7	-	TRBD1	TRBV12-3/TRBV12-4	CANGQGKYEQYF	TGTGCCAACGGACAGGGAAAATACGAGCAGTACTTC
TRBJ2-5	many	TRBD1	TRBV20-1	CSAGTQGSDETQYF	TGCAGTGCTGGAACACAGGGGTCGGATGAGACCCAGTACTTC
TRBJ2-2	few	-	TRBV4-2	CASSQRGLGELFF	TGTGCCAGCAGCCAAAGGGGCCTCGGGGAGCTGTTTTTT
TRBJ2-5	few	TRBD2	TRBV4-1	CASSPGLAGNIEQETQYF	TGCGCCAGCAGCCCGGGACTAGCGGGGAACATCGAACAAGAGACCCAGTACTTC
TRBJ2-7	many	-	TRBV11-2	CASSPRDPPYEQYF	TGTGCCAGCAGCCCCCGGGATCCACCCTACGAGCAGTACTTC
TRBJ2-1	many	-	TRBV7-2	CASSLWQGNEQFF	TGTGCCAGCAGCTTATGGCAGGGCAATGAGCAGTTCTTC
TRBJ2-2	-	TRBD2	TRBV3-1	CASSQTSGAGELFF	TGTGCCAGCAGCCAAACTAGCGGGGCCGGGGAGCTGTTTTTT
TRBJ1-5	many	-	TRBV12-3/TRBV12-4	CASRGGLGQPQHF	TGTGCCAGCAGGGGGGGGTTGGGTCAGCCCCAGCATTTT
TRBJ1-5	many	-	TRBV2	CASSDPSRQPQHF	TGTGCCAGCAGTGACCCATCAAGGCAGCCCCAGCATTTT
TRBJ1-5	-	-	TRBV30	CAWSYGRSDTYSNQPQHF	TGTGCCTGGAGTTATGGAAGGAGCGACACCTATAGCAATCAGCCCCAGCATTTT
TRBJ2-3	many	-	TRBV7-9	CASSRPGHLTDTQYF	TGTGCCAGCAGCCGTCCGGGACACCTCACAGATACGCAGTATTTT
TRBJ2-4	few	-	TRBV6-2/TRBV6-3	CASSYSGMGYDVIQYF	TGTGCCAGCAGTTACTCCGGGATGGGTTACGACGTCATTCAGTACTTC
TRBJ2-7	-	TRBD2	TRBV6-2/TRBV6-3	CASSRPGLAEEQYF	TGTGCCAGCAGTCGACCAGGACTAGCGGAAGAGCAGTACTTC
TRBJ2-1	-	TRBD2	TRBV2	CASSTGTSGRVDEQFF	TGTGCCAGCAGTACCGGGACTAGCGGGAGGGTCGATGAGCAGTTCTTC
TRBJ2-7	many	-	TRBV29-1	CSVVGSSYEQYF	TGCAGCGTTGTTGGCAGCTCCTACGAGCAGTACTTC
TRBJ2-1	many	TRBD2	TRBV11-2	CASSLGGLAGAYNEQFF	TGTGCCAGCAGCTTAGGGGGACTAGCGGGGGCTTACAATGAGCAGTTCTTC
TRBJ1-2	-	-	TRBV5-4	CASTPGSGGYTF	TGTGCCAGCACCCCAGGCAGTGGAGGCTACACCTTC
TRBJ2-1	-	TRBD1	TRBV5-5	CASSFRDRAYNEQFF	TGTGCCAGCAGCTTCCGGGACAGGGCGTACAATGAGCAGTTCTTC
TRBJ2-3	-	-	TRBV20-1	CSAPISDTQYF	TGCAGTGCCCCCATCTCGGATACGCAGTATTTT
TRBJ1-1	-	TRBD1	TRBV19	CASSRQRQGVWNTEAFF	TGTGCCAGTAGTAGACAGCGACAGGGCGTTTGGAACACTGAAGCTTTCTTT
TRBJ1-5	-	-	TRBV7-9	CASSLAEGPYSNQPQHF	TGTGCCAGCAGCTTAGCTGAAGGACCTTATAGCAATCAGCCCCAGCATTTT
TRBJ2-7	-	TRBD2	TRBV12-3/TRBV12-4	CASMDGRVYEQYF	TGTGCCAGCATGGACGGGAGGGTCTACGAGCAGTACTTC
TRBJ2-7	many	-	TRBV4-2	CASSQGIGFSYEQYF	TGTGCCAGCAGCCAGGGAATCGGATTCTCCTACGAGCAGTACTTC
TRBJ2-3	-	-	TRBV2	CASSDRGHTQYF	TGTGCCAGCAGTGATAGGGGACATACGCAGTATTTT
TRBJ2-3	-	TRBD1	TRBV7-9	CASSPGQGRGSDTQYF	TGTGCCAGCAGCCCGGGACAGGGCCGGGGTTCAGATACGCAGTATTTT
TRBJ2-7	many	TRBD1	TRBV13	CASSGKRGGLSYEQYF	TGTGCCAGCAGCGGAAAACGAGGGGGCCTCTCCTACGAGCAGTACTTC
TRBJ1-1	-	TRBD1	TRBV27	CASSLIGTGGVEAFF	TGTGCCAGCAGTTTAATTGGGACAGGGGGCGTTGAAGCTTTCTTT
TRBJ2-7	-	TRBD1	TRBV19	CASSIEGQGRIGEQYF	TGTGCCAGTAGTATTGAAGGACAGGGACGGATCGGGGAGCAGTACTTC
TRBJ2-5	many	-	TRBV2	CASSESRTIQETQYF	TGTGCCAGCAGTGAATCGAGGACAATTCAAGAGACCCAGTACTTC
TRBJ2-1	-	-	TRBV20-1	CSAPPQGNEQFF	TGCAGTGCTCCCCCTCAGGGCAATGAGCAGTTCTTC
TRBJ1-1	few	-	TRBV20-1	CSARFPGEVTEAFF	TGCAGTGCTAGATTTCCCGGGGAGGTAACTGAAGCTTTCTTT
TRBJ2-7	many	-	TRBV6-2/TRBV6-3	CASSYWVQGKVVTYEQYF	TGTGCCAGCAGTTACTGGGTGCAGGGCAAAGTAGTGACCTACGAGCAGTACTTC
TRBJ1-1	few	TRBD1	TRBV29-1	CSASGGPSEAFF	TGCAGCGCCTCAGGGGGCCCCAGTGAAGCTTTCTTT
TRBJ2-1	many	TRBD1	TRBV3-1	CASSPLDRVHNEQFF	TGTGCCAGCAGCCCCCTTGACAGGGTCCACAATGAGCAGTTCTTC